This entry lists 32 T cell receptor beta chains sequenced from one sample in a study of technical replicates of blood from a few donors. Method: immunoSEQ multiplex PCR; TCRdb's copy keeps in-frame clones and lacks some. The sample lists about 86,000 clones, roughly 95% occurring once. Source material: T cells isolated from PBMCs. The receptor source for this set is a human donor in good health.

CDR3 region: CASSLAPRLAGGGEQFF. The CDR3 DNA reads as TGCGCCAGCAGCTTGGCGCCTAGACTAGCGGGAGGTGGGGAGCAGTTCTTC. The genes are TRBV5-1 and TRBJ2-1, with TRBD2 matching over 13 bases. The CDR3 spans 17 residues. The germline gives CDR1 SGHRS, CDR2 YFSETQ. V gave up 0 bases and J gave up 10 bases; unmatched junction bases: 10. Drawing the rest from reference TRBV5-1 and TRBJ2-1, the complete variable domain is KAGVTQTPRYLIKTRGQQVTLSCSPISGHRSVSWYQQTPGQGLQFLFEYFSETQRNKGNFPGRFSGRQFSNSRSEMNVSTLELGDSALYLCASSLAPRLAGGGEQFFGPGTRLTVL.

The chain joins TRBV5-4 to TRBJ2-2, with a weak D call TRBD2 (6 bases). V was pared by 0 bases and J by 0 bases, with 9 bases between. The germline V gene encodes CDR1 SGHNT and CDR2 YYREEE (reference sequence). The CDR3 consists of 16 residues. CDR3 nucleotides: TGTGCCAGCAGCTTGGAGCCGGGGGCGAACACCGGGGAGCTGTTTTTT. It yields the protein CASSLEPGANTGELFF.

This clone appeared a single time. CDR3 sequence (DNA): TGTGCCAGCAGCTTAGAATCGTACAGGGGCCGTTACAATGAGCAGTTCTTC. Residues: CASSLESYRGRYNEQFF. This chain connects TRBV11-2 to TRBJ2-1; TRBD1 matches at 7 bases. V dropped 0 bases and J dropped 4; count of bases not matched to a gene: 9. The CDR3 sequence is 17 residues long. The germline CDR1 and CDR2 sequences are SGHAT and FQNNGV.

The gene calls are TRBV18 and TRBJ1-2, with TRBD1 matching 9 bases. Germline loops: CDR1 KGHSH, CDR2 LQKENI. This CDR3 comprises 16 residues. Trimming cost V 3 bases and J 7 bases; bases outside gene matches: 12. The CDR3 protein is CASSPNRGRLASGYTF. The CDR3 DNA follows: TGTGCCAGCTCACCGAACAGGGGGCGACTCGCTAGTGGCTACACCTTC.

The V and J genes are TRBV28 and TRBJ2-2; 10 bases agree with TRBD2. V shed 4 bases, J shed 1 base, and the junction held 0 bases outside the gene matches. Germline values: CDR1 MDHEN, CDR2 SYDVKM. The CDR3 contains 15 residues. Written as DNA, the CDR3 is TGTGCCAGCAGTTGGACTAGCGGGAACACCGGGGAGCTGTTTTTT. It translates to CASSWTSGNTGELFF.

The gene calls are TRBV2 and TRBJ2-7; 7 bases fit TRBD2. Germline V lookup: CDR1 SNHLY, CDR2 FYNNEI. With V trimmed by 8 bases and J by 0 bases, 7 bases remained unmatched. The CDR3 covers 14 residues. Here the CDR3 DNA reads TGTGCCAGCTCCGGGACTATGAGCTCCTACGAGCAGTACTTC. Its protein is CASSGTMSSYEQYF.

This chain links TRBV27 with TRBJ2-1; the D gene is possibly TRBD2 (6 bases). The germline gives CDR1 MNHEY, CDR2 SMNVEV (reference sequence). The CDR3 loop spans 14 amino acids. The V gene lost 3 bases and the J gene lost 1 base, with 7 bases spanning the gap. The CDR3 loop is CASSFAGSYNEQFF. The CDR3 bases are TGTGCCAGCAGTTTTGCGGGGTCCTACAATGAGCAGTTCTTC.

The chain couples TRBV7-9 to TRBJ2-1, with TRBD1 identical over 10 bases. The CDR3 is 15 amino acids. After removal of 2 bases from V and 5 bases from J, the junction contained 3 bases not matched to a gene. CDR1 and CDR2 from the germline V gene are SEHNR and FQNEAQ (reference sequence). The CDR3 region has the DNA TGTGCCAGCAGCTTATTAGGACAGGGGGACAATGAGCAGTTCTTC. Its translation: CASSLLGQGDNEQFF. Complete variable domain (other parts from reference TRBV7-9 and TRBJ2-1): DTGVSQNPRHKITKRGQNVTFRCDPISEHNRLYWYRQTLGQGPEFLTYFQNEAQLEKSRLLSDRFSAERPKGSFSTLEIQRTEQGDSAMYLCASSLLGQGDNEQFFGPGTRLTVL.

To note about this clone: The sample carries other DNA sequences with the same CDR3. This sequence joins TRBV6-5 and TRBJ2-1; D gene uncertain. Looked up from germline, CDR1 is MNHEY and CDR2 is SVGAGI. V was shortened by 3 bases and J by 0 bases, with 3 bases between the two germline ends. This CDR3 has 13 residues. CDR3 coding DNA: TGTGCCAGCAGTTATAGCTCCTACAATGAGCAGTTCTTC. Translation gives CASSYSSYNEQFF.

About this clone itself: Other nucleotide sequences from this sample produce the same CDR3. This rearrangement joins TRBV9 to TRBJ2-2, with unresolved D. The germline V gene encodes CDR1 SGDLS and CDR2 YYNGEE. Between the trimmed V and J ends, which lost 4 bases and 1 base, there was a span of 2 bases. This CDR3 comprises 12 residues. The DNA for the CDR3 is TGTGCCAGCAGCCTGAACACCGGGGAGCTGTTTTTT. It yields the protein CASSLNTGELFF.

The CDR3 region is CASSRRQGFDYGYTF. DNA for the CDR3: TGCGCCAGCAGCCGCCGACAGGGGTTTGACTATGGCTACACCTTC. The genes are TRBV4-3 and TRBJ1-2, with TRBD1 matching over 8 bases. Trimming removed 4 bases from V and 3 bases from J; junction bases left unmatched: 7. The CDR3 is 15 residues long. CDR1 is LGHNA, CDR2 YSLEER, per germline.

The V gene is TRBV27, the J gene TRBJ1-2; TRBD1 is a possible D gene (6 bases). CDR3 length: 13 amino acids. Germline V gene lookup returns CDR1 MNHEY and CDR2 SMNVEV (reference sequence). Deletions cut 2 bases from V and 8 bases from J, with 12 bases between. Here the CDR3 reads CASSLKQGGGYTF. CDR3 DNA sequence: TGTGCCAGCAGTTTAAAACAGGGTGGAGGCTACACCTTC.

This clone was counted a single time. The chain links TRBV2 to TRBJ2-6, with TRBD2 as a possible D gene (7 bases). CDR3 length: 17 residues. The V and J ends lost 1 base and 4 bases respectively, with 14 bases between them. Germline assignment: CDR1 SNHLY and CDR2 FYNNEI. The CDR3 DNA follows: TGTGCCAGCAGTGAAGTGGGGGGGGGCTCCGGGGCCAACGTCCTGACTTTC. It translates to CASSEVGGGSGANVLTF.

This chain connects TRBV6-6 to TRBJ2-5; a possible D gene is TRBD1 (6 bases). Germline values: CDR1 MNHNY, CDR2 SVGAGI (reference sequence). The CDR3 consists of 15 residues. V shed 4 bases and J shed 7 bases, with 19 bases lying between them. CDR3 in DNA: TGTGCCAGCAGTTGGGACATGCTTGGGGGTCCGACCCAGTACTTC. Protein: CASSWDMLGGPTQYF.

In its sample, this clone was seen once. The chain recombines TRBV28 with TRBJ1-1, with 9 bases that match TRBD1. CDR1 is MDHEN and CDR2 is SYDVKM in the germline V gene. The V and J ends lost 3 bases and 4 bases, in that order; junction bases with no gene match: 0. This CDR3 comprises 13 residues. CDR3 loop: CASSLDRGTEAFF. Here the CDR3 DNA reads TGTGCCAGCAGTTTGGACAGGGGCACTGAAGCTTTCTTT.

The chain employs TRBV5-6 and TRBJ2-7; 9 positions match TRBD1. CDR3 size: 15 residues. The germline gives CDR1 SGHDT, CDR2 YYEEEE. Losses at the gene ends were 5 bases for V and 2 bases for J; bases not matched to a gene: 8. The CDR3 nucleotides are TGTGCCAGCAGTCAGGACAGGGGTGGGACCTACGAGCAGTACTTC. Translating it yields CASSQDRGGTYEQYF.

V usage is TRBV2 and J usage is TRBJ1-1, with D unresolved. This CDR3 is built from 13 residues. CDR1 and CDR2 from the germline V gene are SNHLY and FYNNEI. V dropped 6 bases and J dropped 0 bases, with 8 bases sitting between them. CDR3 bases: TGTGCCAGCAGACAGATGCTGAACACTGAAGCTTTCTTT. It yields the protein CASRQMLNTEAFF.

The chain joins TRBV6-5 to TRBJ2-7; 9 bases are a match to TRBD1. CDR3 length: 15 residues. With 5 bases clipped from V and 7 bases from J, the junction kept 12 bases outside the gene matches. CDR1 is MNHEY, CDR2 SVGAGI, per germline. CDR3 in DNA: TGTGCCAGCAGTCCTAGGGGACAGGGAGCTTGGGAGCAGTACTTC. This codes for CASSPRGQGAWEQYF.

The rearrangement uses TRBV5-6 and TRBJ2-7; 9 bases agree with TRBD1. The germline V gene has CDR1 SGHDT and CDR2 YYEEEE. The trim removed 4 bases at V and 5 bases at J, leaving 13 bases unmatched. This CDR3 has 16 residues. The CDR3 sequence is CASSLGGTGSPNEQYF. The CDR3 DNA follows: TGTGCCAGCAGCCTCGGGGGGACAGGGTCTCCCAACGAGCAGTACTTC.

Here the CDR3 reads CASSPGGVNEKLFF. DNA for the CDR3: TGTGCCAGCAGCCCGGGGGGCGTTAATGAAAAACTGTTTTTT. This chain uses TRBV6-5 with TRBJ1-4; a possible D gene is TRBD1 (6 bases). V was cut by 6 bases and J by 4 bases, with 12 bases left in between. This CDR3 has 14 residues. Germline V gene lookup returns CDR1 MNHEY and CDR2 SVGAGI.

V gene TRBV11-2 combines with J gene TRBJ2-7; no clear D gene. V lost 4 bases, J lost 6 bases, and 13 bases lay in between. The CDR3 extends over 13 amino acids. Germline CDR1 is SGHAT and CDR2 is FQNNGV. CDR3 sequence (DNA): TGTGCCAGCAGCTCCGGCCTCTCGGGCGAGCAGTACTTC. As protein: CASSSGLSGEQYF. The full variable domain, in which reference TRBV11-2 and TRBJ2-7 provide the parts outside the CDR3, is EAGVAQSPRYKIIEKRQSVAFWCNPISGHATLYWYQQILGQGPKLLIQFQNNGVVDDSQLPKDRFSAERLKGVDSTLKIQPAKLEDSAVYLCASSSGLSGEQYFGPGTRLTVT.

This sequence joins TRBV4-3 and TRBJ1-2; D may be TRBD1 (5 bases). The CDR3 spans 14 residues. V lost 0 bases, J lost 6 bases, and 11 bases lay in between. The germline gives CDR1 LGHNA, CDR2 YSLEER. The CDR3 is CASSQDPGRHGYTF. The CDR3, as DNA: TGCGCCAGCAGCCAAGATCCAGGGAGGCATGGCTACACCTTC.

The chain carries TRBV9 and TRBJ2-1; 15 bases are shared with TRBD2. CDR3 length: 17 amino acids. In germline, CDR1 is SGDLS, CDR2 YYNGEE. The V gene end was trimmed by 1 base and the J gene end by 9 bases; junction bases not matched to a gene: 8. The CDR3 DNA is TGTGCCAGCAGCGTATGGACTAGCGGGAGGGCCGAAGGTGAGCAGTTCTTC. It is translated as CASSVWTSGRAEGEQFF.

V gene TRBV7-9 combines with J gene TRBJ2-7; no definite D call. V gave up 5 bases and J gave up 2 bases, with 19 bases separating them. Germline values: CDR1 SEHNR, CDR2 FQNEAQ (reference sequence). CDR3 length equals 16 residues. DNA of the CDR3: TGTGCCAGCAGCCATACAAGAGCCAGGTACCCCTACGAGCAGTACTTC. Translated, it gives CASSHTRARYPYEQYF.

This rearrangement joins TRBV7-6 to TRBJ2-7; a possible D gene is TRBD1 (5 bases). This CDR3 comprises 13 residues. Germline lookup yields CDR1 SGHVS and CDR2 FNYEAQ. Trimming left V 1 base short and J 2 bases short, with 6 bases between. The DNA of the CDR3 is TGTGCCAGCAGCTTAGGACAGCCCTACGAGCAGTACTTC. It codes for CASSLGQPYEQYF.

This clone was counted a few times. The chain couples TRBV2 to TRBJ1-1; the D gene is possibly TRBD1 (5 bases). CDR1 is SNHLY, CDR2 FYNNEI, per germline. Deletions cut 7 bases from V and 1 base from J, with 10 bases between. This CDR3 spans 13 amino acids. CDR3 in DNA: TGTGCCAGCATCGAGACAGCGAACACTGAAGCTTTCTTT. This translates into CASIETANTEAFF.

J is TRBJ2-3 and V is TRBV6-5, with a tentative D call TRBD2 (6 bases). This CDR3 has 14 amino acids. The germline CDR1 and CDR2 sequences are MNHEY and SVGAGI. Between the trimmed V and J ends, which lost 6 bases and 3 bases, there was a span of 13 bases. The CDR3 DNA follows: TGTGCCAGCAGGGGACTTCCGGGGACAGATACGCAGTATTTT. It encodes CASRGLPGTDTQYF.

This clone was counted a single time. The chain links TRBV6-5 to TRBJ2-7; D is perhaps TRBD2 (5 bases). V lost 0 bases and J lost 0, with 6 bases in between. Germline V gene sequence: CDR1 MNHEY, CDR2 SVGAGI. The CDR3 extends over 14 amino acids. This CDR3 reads CASSYSGNSYEQYF. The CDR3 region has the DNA TGTGCCAGCAGTTACTCCGGGAACTCCTACGAGCAGTACTTC.

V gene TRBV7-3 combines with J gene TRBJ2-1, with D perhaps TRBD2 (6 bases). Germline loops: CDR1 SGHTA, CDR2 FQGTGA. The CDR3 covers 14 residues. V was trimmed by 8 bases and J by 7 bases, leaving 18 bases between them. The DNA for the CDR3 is TGTGCCAGCGGGGCGGGACCGATATATAATGAGCAGTTCTTC. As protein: CASGAGPIYNEQFF.

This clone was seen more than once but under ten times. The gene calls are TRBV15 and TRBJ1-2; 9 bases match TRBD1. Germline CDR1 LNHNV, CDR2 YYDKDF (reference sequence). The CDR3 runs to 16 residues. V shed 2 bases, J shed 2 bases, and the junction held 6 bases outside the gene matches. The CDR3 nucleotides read TGTGCCACCAGCAGACTTCCCGGGACAGGGAACTATGGCTACACCTTC. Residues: CATSRLPGTGNYGYTF.

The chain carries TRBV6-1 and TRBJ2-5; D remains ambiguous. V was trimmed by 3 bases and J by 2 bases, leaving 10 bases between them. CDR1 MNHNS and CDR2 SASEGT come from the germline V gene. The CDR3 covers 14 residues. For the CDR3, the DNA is TGTGCCAGCAGTGATCGAGCGTTTCAAGAGACCCAGTACTTC. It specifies CASSDRAFQETQYF.

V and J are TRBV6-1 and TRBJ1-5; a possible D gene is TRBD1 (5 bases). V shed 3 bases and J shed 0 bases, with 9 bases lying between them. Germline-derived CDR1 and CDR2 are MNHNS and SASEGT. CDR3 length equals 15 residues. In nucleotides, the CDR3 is TGTGCCAGCAGTGAGACAGTTTATAGCAATCAGCCCCAGCATTTT. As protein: CASSETVYSNQPQHF.